These 23 T cell receptor beta chains were all obtained from the same sample, sequenced in a study of shared clonotypes between healthy human individuals. Clones were read by immunoSEQ multiplex PCR, and TCRdb kept only the in-frame ones, dropping some. The data show approximately 980,000 clones, about 80% seen once. The sequenced sample was memory CD4+ T cells sorted from blood. Subset given: CD45RA-negative fraction. The receptor source for this set is a man aged 18 to 29 in good health.

The chain recombines TRBV5-1 with TRBJ1-1, with a weak D call TRBD1 (5 bases). Trimming cost V 6 bases and J 3 bases, with 12 bases left between them. This CDR3 has 13 residues. Germline V gene sequence: CDR1 SGHRS, CDR2 YFSETQ. As DNA, the CDR3 is TGCGCCAGCACGGGGCGAAAGGACACTGAAGCTTTCTTT. It translates to CASTGRKDTEAFF.

This chain joins TRBV28 and TRBJ2-2, with D possibly TRBD2 on 6 matching bases. Looked up from germline, CDR1 is MDHEN and CDR2 is SYDVKM. The CDR3 is 16 amino acids. The ends were cut back, 5 bases at V and 4 bases at J, with 17 bases in the middle. CDR3 nucleotides: TGTGCCAGCAGTCGAGCGGGCCGCGGATCCACCGGGGAGCTGTTTTTT. Its protein product is CASSRAGRGSTGELFF.

This rearrangement joins TRBV25-1 to TRBJ2-7; 7 bases are shared with TRBD2. J gave up 2 bases and V 3 bases, and 10 bases lay outside the gene matches. This CDR3 spans 16 amino acids. Germline V gives CDR1 MGHDK, CDR2 SYGVNS. The CDR3 DNA sequence: TGTGCCAGCAGTGATTACATGGGAGGGGCTGCCTACGAGCAGTACTTC. Its protein is CASSDYMGGAAYEQYF.

The rearrangement joins TRBV5-1 to TRBJ2-7; D perhaps matches TRBD1 (6 bases). Trimming took off 4 bases at V and 0 bases at J, with 23 bases between the two ends. Per the germline V gene, CDR1 is SGHRS and CDR2 is YFSETQ. The CDR3 consists of 18 residues. CDR3 in DNA: TGCGCCAGCAGCCCATGGGGGCGCCAGTCGAAACTCTCCTACGAGCAGTACTTC. As protein: CASSPWGRQSKLSYEQYF.

A word on this clone: Its ends do not fully match the called genes, so a read error is possible. V gene TRBV7-7 combines with J gene TRBJ2-7; D unclear. Germline loops: CDR1 SSHAT, CDR2 FNYEAQ (reference sequence). There are 13 residues in the CDR3. CDR3 in amino acids: CASSLDPTYEQYF. CDR3 coding DNA: TGTGCTAGCAGCTTAGATCCTACTTACGAGCAGTACTTC. Combining the CDR3 with reference TRBV7-7 and TRBJ2-7 gives the whole variable domain GAGVSQSPRYKVTKRGQDVTLRCDPISSHATLYWYQQALGQGPEFLTYFNYEAQPDKSGLPSDRFSAERPEGSISTLTIQRTEQRDSAMYRCASSLDPTYEQYFGPGTRLTVT.

The chain uses TRBV5-4 and TRBJ2-1, with a possible D match to TRBD2 (6 bases). The germline V gene encodes CDR1 SGHNT and CDR2 YYREEE (reference sequence). V lost 1 base and J lost 10, with 12 bases in between. This CDR3 is built from 13 residues. DNA of the CDR3: TGTGCCAGCAGCTTGCCCACCCGGGGGGAGCAGTTCTTC. It encodes CASSLPTRGEQFF. Together with reference TRBV5-4 and TRBJ2-1, the CDR3 gives the full variable domain: ETGVTQSPTHLIKTRGQQVTLRCSSQSGHNTVSWYQQALGQGPQFIFQYYREEENGRGNFPPRFSGLQFPNYSSELNVNALELDDSALYLCASSLPTRGEQFFGPGTRLTVL.

V gene TRBV10-3 combines with J gene TRBJ2-2, with 9 bases that match TRBD1. This CDR3 comprises 13 residues. The germline CDR1 and CDR2 sequences are ENHRY and SYGVKD. V shed 2 bases and J 16 bases; nucleotides not matched to a gene: 8. Written as DNA, the CDR3 is TGTGCCATCAGTGAGACCCGTCCGGGACAGGGGTTTTTT. Its protein is CAISETRPGQGFF.

The gene calls are TRBV7-9 and TRBJ1-4; no firm D call. Trimming pared 5 bases from V and 4 bases from J, leaving 5 bases between. Germline lookup yields CDR1 SEHNR and CDR2 FQNEAQ (reference sequence). This CDR3 has 12 residues. This CDR3 is CASSRVNEKLFF. CDR3 DNA sequence: TGTGCCAGCAGCAGGGTTAATGAAAAACTGTTTTTT.

The chain has TRBV7-6 and TRBJ1-4; D ambiguous. CDR1 SGHVS and CDR2 FNYEAQ come from the germline V gene. Deletions cut 1 base from V and 0 bases from J, with 6 bases between. This CDR3 contains 15 residues. In nucleotides, the CDR3 is TGTGCCAGCAGCTTAGGGACCTCAACTAATGAAAAACTGTTTTTT. Protein product: CASSLGTSTNEKLFF.

The chain combines TRBV18 with TRBJ2-7; D not certain. The CDR3 totals 16 residues. The V end was cut by 3 bases, the J end by 2 bases, with 17 bases between. The germline gives CDR1 KGHSH, CDR2 LQKENI. CDR3 sequence: CASSPPPSHGTYEQYF. The CDR3 bases are TGTGCCAGCTCACCCCCCCCATCTCATGGAACCTACGAGCAGTACTTC.

The chain employs TRBV10-1 and TRBJ2-2; D may be TRBD1 (6 bases). CDR3 length equals 13 residues. V dropped 6 bases and J dropped 7 bases, with 12 bases sitting between them. Germline loops: CDR1 WNHNN, CDR2 SYGVQD (reference sequence). CDR3 sequence: CASSRGTSGELFF. The CDR3 region has the DNA TGCGCCAGCAGCAGGGGAACAAGCGGGGAGCTGTTTTTT.

The table lists this clone with many counts. The chain links TRBV5-4 to TRBJ2-1; either TRBD1 or TRBD2 may fit D (6 bases each). V lost 2 bases, J lost 2 bases, and 11 bases lay in between. There are 15 residues in the CDR3. Germline V gene lookup returns CDR1 SGHNT and CDR2 YYREEE (reference sequence). CDR3 amino acids: CASSFGGVPYNEQFF. In DNA form, the CDR3 reads TGTGCCAGCAGCTTCGGGGGCGTTCCCTACAATGAGCAGTTCTTC.

The J gene is TRBJ2-1, the V gene TRBV15; TRBD2 matches 8 bases. Trimming removed 3 bases from V and 3 bases from J; junction bases left unmatched: 7. Germline assignment: CDR1 LNHNV and CDR2 YYDKDF (reference sequence). The CDR3 has 16 amino acids. CDR3 in DNA: TGTGCCACCAGCAGGGGTCCCAGCGGGAGCTACAATGAGCAGTTCTTC. It is translated as CATSRGPSGSYNEQFF.

This clone showed up just a few times. The CDR3 region is CASSGAGGYNEQFF. CDR3 DNA: TGTGCCAGCAGTGGCGCCGGGGGGTACAATGAGCAGTTCTTC. V and J are TRBV6-1 and TRBJ2-1; the match to TRBD2 covers 7 bases. The J segment lost 4 bases and the V segment lost 4 bases, leaving 4 bases of the junction unmatched. The CDR3 consists of 14 residues. The germline gives CDR1 MNHNS, CDR2 SASEGT.

This chain joins TRBV19 and TRBJ2-2, with 9 bases fitting TRBD1. The CDR3 consists of 14 residues. V was pared by 5 bases and J by 7 bases, with 5 bases of the junction left unmatched. CDR1 is LNHDA, CDR2 SQIVND, per germline (reference sequence). CDR3 in amino acids: CASSWDRVSGELFF. The CDR3 DNA is TGTGCCAGTAGTTGGGACAGGGTCAGCGGGGAGCTGTTTTTT.

Notes on this clone: The junction departs from the called germline gene at one end, perhaps through a read error. The genes are TRBV4-1 and TRBJ2-1; TRBD1 agrees at 7 bases. The CDR3 extends over 17 amino acids. CDR1 is MGHRA and CDR2 is YSYEKL in the germline V gene. The CDR3 region is CASSQMQTGQTYNGQFF. For the CDR3, the DNA is TGCGCCAGCAGCCAGATGCAGACAGGGCAGACCTACAATGGGCAGTTCTTC.

This chain links TRBV10-3 with TRBJ2-2; 8 nucleotides agree with TRBD2. V lost 3 bases to trimming and J lost 5 bases; unmatched junction nucleotides: 5. This CDR3 comprises 15 residues. Germline lookup yields CDR1 ENHRY and CDR2 SYGVKD. The CDR3 DNA reads as TGTGCCATCAGTGAAATAGCGGGGTCTACCGGGGAGCTGTTTTTT. Translated: CAISEIAGSTGELFF.

This clone was seen just once. This chain joins TRBV27 and TRBJ2-7; 7 bases match TRBD2. The J segment lost 5 bases and the V segment lost 3 bases, leaving 4 bases of the junction unmatched. The CDR3 length is 13 residues. Germline CDR1 reads MNHEY; CDR2 reads SMNVEV (reference sequence). CDR3 region: CASSFLTSHEQYF. The CDR3 bases are TGTGCCAGCAGTTTCCTGACTAGCCACGAGCAGTACTTC.

The V and J genes are TRBV28 and TRBJ1-6, with TRBD1 matching 7 bases. The length of the CDR3 is 15 residues. The V gene's germline CDR1 is MDHEN and CDR2 SYDVKM. Germline trimming cut 4 bases from V and 9 bases from J; bases unmatched to any gene: 9. CDR3 sequence: CASSSVDRDGSPLHF. CDR3 nucleotide sequence: TGTGCCAGCAGTTCTGTCGACAGGGACGGTTCACCCCTCCACTTT.

V is TRBV9 and J is TRBJ1-3; tentatively, D is TRBD1 (6 bases). Trimming stripped 3 bases from V and 1 base from J, with 14 bases between. The CDR3 sequence is 16 residues long. Germline V gives CDR1 SGDLS, CDR2 YYNGEE. CDR3 nucleotides: TGTGCCAGCAGCGAGGGGGACGGGGCTTCTGGAAACACCATATATTTT. This gives the protein CASSEGDGASGNTIYF.

The CDR3 spells CASRTSGGPGELFF. The CDR3 nucleotides are TGTGCCAGCAGAACTAGCGGCGGGCCCGGGGAGCTGTTTTTT. The rearrangement links TRBV7-3 to TRBJ2-2; 8 positions agree with TRBD2. V was clipped by 6 bases and J by 6 bases; unmatched bases: 6. CDR1 and CDR2 (germline): SGHTA, FQGTGA. This CDR3 is built from 14 residues. Filled out from reference TRBV7-3 and TRBJ2-2, the complete variable domain reads GAGVSQTPSNKVTEKGKYVELRCDPISGHTALYWYRQSLGQGPEFLIYFQGTGAADDSGLPNDRFFAVRPEGSVSTLKIQRTERGDSAVYLCASRTSGGPGELFFGEGSRLTVL.

The V and J genes are TRBV29-1 and TRBJ2-2, with 12 bases lining up with TRBD2. V was clipped by 6 bases and J by 5 bases; unmatched bases: 4. Germline values: CDR1 SQVTM, CDR2 ANQGSEA. This CDR3 has 14 residues. CDR3 DNA: TGCAGCGTCGGACTAGCGGGGACAACCGGGGAGCTGTTTTTT. This gives the protein CSVGLAGTTGELFF.

The chain combines TRBV7-9 with TRBJ1-3; D is uncertain. V lost 10 bases, J lost 0 bases, and 10 bases lay in between. This CDR3 has 13 residues. Looked up from germline, CDR1 is SEHNR and CDR2 is FQNEAQ (reference sequence). In nucleotides, the CDR3 is TGTGCCACCCGGGGTCTCTCTGGAAACACCATATATTTT. This translates into CATRGLSGNTIYF.